This T cell receptor beta chain was documented in a study of cytomegalovirus exposure and HLA in healthy donors. Primers included in the PCR were 60 Vbeta and 13 Jbeta primers. Profiled with immunoSEQ multiplex PCR; TCRdb holds only in-frame clones, not every one. The sample has over 75,000 clones, about 80% seen once. From germline, CDR1 is SGHVS and CDR2 FNYEAQ. V dropped 1 base and J dropped 0; count of bases not matched to a gene: 3. The CDR3 runs to 16 residues. The chain links TRBV7-6 to TRBJ2-3, with TRBD2 matching 8 bases. Sequenced sample: PBMCs. This clonotype originated in a female donor in good health and CMV-seronegative. CDR3 coding DNA: TGTGCCAGCAGCTTAGGCGGGGGGACAAGCACAGATACGCAGTATTTT. The encoded protein is CASSLGGGTSTDTQYF.